These 10 T cell receptor beta chains share one sample of origin, sequenced in a study of blood T cell repertoires in COVID-19. Assay used: immunoSEQ multiplex PCR; TCRdb lists only in-frame clones, some missing. The sample has 350,000 to 450,000 clones; approximately 93% are singletons. The sample comprised PBMCs or T cells enriched from blood (not recorded which). These TCRs come from a woman aged 40 to 50 who had been exposed to COVID-19.

The chain uses TRBV7-9 and TRBJ1-2, with a tentative D call TRBD1 (5 bases). Germline V gives CDR1 SEHNR, CDR2 FQNEAQ (reference sequence). The CDR3 is 14 amino acids. Trimming left V 1 base short and J 7 bases short, with 13 bases between. The CDR3: CASSLEGLGGGYTF. In DNA, the CDR3 is TGTGCCAGCAGCTTAGAGGGACTAGGAGGTGGCTACACCTTC.

The chain combines TRBV24-1 with TRBJ2-3, with D maybe TRBD1 (6 bases). The CDR3 is made up of 13 amino acids. CDR1 is KGHDR, CDR2 SFDVKD, per germline. Trimming shortened V by 7 bases and J by 4 bases, and 11 bases separated the two germline ends. The CDR3 nucleotides are TGTGCCACCAGCCGAGGACAGCCAGATACGCAGTATTTT. As protein: CATSRGQPDTQYF.

This sequence joins TRBV23-1 and TRBJ2-7; perhaps TRBD1 as D (7 bases). TRBV23-1 is marked as an open reading frame, function uncertain. The V gene lost 5 bases and the J gene lost 5 bases, with 16 bases spanning the gap. This CDR3 is built from 14 residues. CDR3 region: CASSRGREVDEQYF. The CDR3 DNA sequence: TGCGCCAGCAGTAGGGGGCGGGAAGTTGACGAGCAGTACTTC.

The chain carries TRBV19 and TRBJ2-1; 10 nucleotides agree with TRBD2. Germline CDR1 and CDR2: LNHDA and SQIVND (reference sequence). V lost 7 bases, J lost 3 bases, and 3 bases stayed unmatched. This CDR3 is 14 amino acids long. CDR3 amino acids: CASTTSGNYNEQFF. The CDR3 nucleotides are TGTGCCAGTACCACTAGCGGGAACTACAATGAGCAGTTCTTC.

V is TRBV6-4 and J is TRBJ1-1; TRBD1 might be the D (6 bases). Germline V CDR1 and CDR2: MRHNA, SNTAGT. Between the trimmed V and J ends, which lost 5 bases and 1 base, there was a span of 8 bases. The CDR3 has 13 residues. The CDR3 DNA sequence: TGTGCCAGCAGTCGACAGGAGAACACTGAAGCTTTCTTT. It codes for CASSRQENTEAFF.

The CDR3 sequence is CASSLSRQMGNSPLHF. CDR3 in DNA: TGTGCCAGCTCACTCTCTAGACAGATGGGGAATTCACCCCTCCACTTT. The chain recombines TRBV18 with TRBJ1-6; a possible D gene is TRBD1 (5 bases). Germline V lookup: CDR1 KGHSH, CDR2 LQKENI. Trimming took 4 bases from V and 7 from J, leaving 17 bases between them. The CDR3 loop spans 16 amino acids.

The chain has TRBV9 and TRBJ2-3, with 13 bases aligning to TRBD2. CDR1 is SGDLS and CDR2 is YYNGEE in the germline V gene. Unmatched junction bases numbered 6, after V lost 4 bases and J lost 4 bases. This CDR3 region has 16 residues. DNA of the CDR3: TGTGCCAGCAGCCCCCGGACTAGCGGGAGATCAGATACGCAGTATTTT. This codes for CASSPRTSGRSDTQYF.

The CDR3 DNA sequence: TGCGCCAGCAGGTCTCCGGGACTAGCGAGGGATGAGCAGTTCTTC. Protein: CASRSPGLARDEQFF. This chain uses TRBV5-1 with TRBJ2-1; 10 bases agree with TRBD2. The CDR3 has 15 residues. The J segment lost 8 bases and the V segment lost 5 bases, leaving 10 bases of the junction unmatched. Per germline, CDR1 SGHRS and CDR2 YFSETQ.

In this sample, this clone turned up a few times. V gene TRBV7-9 combines with J gene TRBJ1-6; D is undetermined. Germline CDR1 is SEHNR and CDR2 is FQNEAQ (reference sequence). This CDR3 comprises 16 residues. V was shortened by 0 bases and J by 9 bases, with 15 bases between the two germline ends. CDR3: CASSLASSGGSSPLHF. Here the CDR3 DNA reads TGTGCCAGCAGCTTAGCCTCCTCGGGAGGATCTTCACCCCTCCACTTT.

V and J are TRBV7-9 and TRBJ1-1; weak D call: TRBD1 (5 bases). V lost 3 bases and J 2 bases, leaving 10 bases between the germline ends. CDR1 SEHNR and CDR2 FQNEAQ come from the germline V gene (reference sequence). CDR3 size: 14 residues. The CDR3 DNA reads as TGTGCCAGCAGCTTCAGGACACAAAACACTGAAGCTTTCTTT. This sequence encodes CASSFRTQNTEAFF.